This TCR beta chain derives from a study of cytomegalovirus exposure and HLA in healthy donors. Whole-study results and caveats: Common viral pathogens seemed, in a later analysis, to connect with several of the most significant clusters. Later analysis identified a missense DCLRE1C variant that was linked to TCR beta V- and J-gene trimming. In a later analysis, around 18,000 TCR beta sequences were associated with HLA alleles at 0.05 false discovery rate. It was reported that TCR beta sequences correctly inferred the HLA-A and HLA-B alleles for most subjects.

The PCR employed 60 Vbeta primers together with 13 Jbeta primers. This table comes from immunoSEQ multiplex PCR, and its TCRdb copy is limited to in-frame clones, with some not included. The table records about 120,000 clones, 65% to 90% of them present only once. Germline assignment: CDR1 SGHRS and CDR2 YFSETQ. Unmatched junction bases numbered 8, after V lost 3 bases and J lost 0 bases. The CDR3 loop spans 16 amino acids. The sample holds a few counts of this clone. What it binds is not known. This TCR was sampled from a man in his thirties or forties in good health and CMV-seronegative. What was sequenced was PBMCs. This chain uses TRBV5-1 with TRBJ2-5; TRBD2 matches at 7 bases. As DNA, the CDR3 is TGCGCCAGCAGCTCGGGGGGATTAATGTACCAAGAGACCCAGTACTTC. Translation: CASSSGGLMYQETQYF.